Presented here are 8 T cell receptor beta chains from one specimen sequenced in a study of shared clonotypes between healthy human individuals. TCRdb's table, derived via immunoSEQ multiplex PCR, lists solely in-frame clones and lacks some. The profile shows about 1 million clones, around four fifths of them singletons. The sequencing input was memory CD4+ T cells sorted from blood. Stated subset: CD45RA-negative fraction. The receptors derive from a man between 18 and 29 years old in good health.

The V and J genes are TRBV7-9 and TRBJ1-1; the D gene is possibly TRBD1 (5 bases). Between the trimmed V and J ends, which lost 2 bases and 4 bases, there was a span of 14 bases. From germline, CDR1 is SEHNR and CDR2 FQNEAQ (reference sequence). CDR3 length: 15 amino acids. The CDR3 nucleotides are TGTGCCAGCAGCTTACCCCACTCAGGGTCCACTGAAGCTTTCTTT. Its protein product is CASSLPHSGSTEAFF.

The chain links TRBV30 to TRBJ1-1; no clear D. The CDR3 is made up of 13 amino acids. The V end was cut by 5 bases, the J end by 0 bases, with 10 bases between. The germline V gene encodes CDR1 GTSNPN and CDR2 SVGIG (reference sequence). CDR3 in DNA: TGTGCCTGGCTCGCTAGGATGAACACTGAAGCTTTCTTT. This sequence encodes CAWLARMNTEAFF. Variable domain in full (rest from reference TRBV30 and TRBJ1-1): SQTIHQWPATLVQPVGSPLSLECTVEGTSNPNLYWYRQAAGRGLQLLFYSVGIGQISSEVPQNLSASRPQDRQFILSSKKLLLSDSGFYLCAWLARMNTEAFFGQGTRLTVV.

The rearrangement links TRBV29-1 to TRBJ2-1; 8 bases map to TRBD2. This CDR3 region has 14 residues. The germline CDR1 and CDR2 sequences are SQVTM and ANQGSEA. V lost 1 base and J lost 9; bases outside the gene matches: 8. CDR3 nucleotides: TGCAGCGTTGAAGCAGCGGGGGCGTCGGTTGAGCAGTTCTTC. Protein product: CSVEAAGASVEQFF.

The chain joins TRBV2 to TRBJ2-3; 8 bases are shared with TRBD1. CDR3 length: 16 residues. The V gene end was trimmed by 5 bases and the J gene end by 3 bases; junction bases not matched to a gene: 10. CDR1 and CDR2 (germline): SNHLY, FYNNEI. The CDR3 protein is CASSLRDRPSTDTQYF. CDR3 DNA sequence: TGTGCCAGCAGTCTAAGGGACAGGCCAAGTACAGATACGCAGTATTTT.

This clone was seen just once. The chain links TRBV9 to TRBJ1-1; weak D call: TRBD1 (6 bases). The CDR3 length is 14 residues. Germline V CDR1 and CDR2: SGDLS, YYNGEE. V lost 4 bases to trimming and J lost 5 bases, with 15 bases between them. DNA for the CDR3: TGTGCCAGCAGCCCCCATCGGGGGGCGACTGAAGCTTTCTTT. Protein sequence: CASSPHRGATEAFF.

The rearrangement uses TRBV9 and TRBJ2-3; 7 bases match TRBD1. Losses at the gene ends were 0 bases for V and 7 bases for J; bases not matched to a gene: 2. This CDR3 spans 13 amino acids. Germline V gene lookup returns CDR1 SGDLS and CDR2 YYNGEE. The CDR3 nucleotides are TGTGCCAGCAGCGTAGGAGGGGGCAATACGCAGTATTTT. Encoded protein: CASSVGGGNTQYF. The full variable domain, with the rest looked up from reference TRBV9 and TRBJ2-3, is DSGVTQTPKHLITATGQRVTLRCSPRSGDLSVYWYQQSLDQGLQFLIQYYNGEERAKGNILERFSAQQFPDLHSELNLSSLELGDSALYFCASSVGGGNTQYFGPGTRLTVL.

The CDR3 is CASSAGTSPYEQYF. CDR3 nucleotide sequence: TGTGCCAGCAGTGCCGGGACCAGCCCCTACGAGCAGTACTTC. This sequence joins TRBV6-6 and TRBJ2-7, with D perhaps TRBD1 or TRBD2 (5 bases each). Trimming removed 5 bases at V and 2 bases at J, with 13 bases between. The CDR3 extends over 14 amino acids. CDR1 is MNHNY, CDR2 SVGAGI, per germline (reference sequence).

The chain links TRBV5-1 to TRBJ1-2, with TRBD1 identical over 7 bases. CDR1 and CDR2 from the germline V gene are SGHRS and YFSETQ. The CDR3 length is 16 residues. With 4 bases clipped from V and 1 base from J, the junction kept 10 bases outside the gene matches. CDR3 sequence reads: CASSRNPGQINYGYTF. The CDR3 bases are TGCGCCAGCAGCAGAAACCCGGGACAGATTAACTATGGCTACACCTTC.